This T cell receptor beta chain was sequenced for a study of graft-versus-host responses after intestinal transplantation (dated by TCRdb to the early 2020s). With respect to the entire study: Recipients received multivisceral, liver-intestinal, or isolated intestinal transplants. After intestinal transplantation, graft-versus-host and host-versus-graft alloreactive T cell clones in the graft, circulation and bone marrow were tracked using bulk TCR-beta CDR3 sequencing. To identify alloreactive clones, pre-transplant mixed lymphocyte reaction products were sequenced and compared with unstimulated pre-transplant donor and recipient T cells. A peak of at least 4% donor T cells among recipient peripheral blood mononuclear cells was the definition used for donor T cell macrochimerism. The cohort enrolled 20 to 30 intestinal transplant recipients including one retransplant, and a few patients lacking pretransplant specimens were excluded. Anti-thymocyte globulin induction was given to all recipients, followed by maintenance tacrolimus and steroids for two to four years. Rather than being sequenced by the commercial service, samples from a few later patients were sequenced in-house on an Illumina MiSeq and processed with MiXCR. On the study overall, not on this receptor specifically: GvH clones were found in recipient bone marrow, and some of the GvH clones appeared earlier in ileal mucosa or blood, which is consistent with an intestinal mucosal origin. The relatively low number and heterogeneity of intestinal transplant patients limited the conclusions. In the allografts of patients with donor T cell macrochimerism, GvH to HvG T cell clonal ratios were high. Early after transplant, declines in HvG clones were associated with peak levels of circulating GvH clones.

Receptors were amplified or captured by the immunoSEQ multiplex PCR assay. High-throughput TCR-beta CDR3 sequencing of genomic DNA from most patients was performed by Adaptive Biotechnologies. The original pipeline was this. Adaptive's ImmunoSEQ software supplied the TCR sequencing data for 18 patients, while MiXCR and VDJtools were used to process three other patients. CDR3 nucleotide sequences shared between donor and recipient were removed because the origin of such sequences could not be assigned. To count as alloreactive, a clone needed at least 2-fold expansion over unstimulated cells and a minimum CFSE-low frequency of 0.002% (template counts) or 0.001% (read counts). Clones detected in sequenced pre-transplant spleen, lymph node, or MLR CFSE-low populations of the donor or recipient were defined as mappable. The cumulative frequency of alloreactive clones was calculated as a percentage of all sequences, weighted by copy number. The table was pulled from immuneACCESS by TCRdb, which kept in-frame rearrangements only. Such tables lose some clones; where checked, under half of the loss comes from unresolved V genes, and the rest has no known cause. The V and J calls and clone size are taken from that table; D and trimming were inferred from the DNA. For this sample the table gives nearly 20,000 clones, of which roughly 86% were detected only once. 9.4% of the sample goes to the ten largest clones.

Taken from the germline V gene (reference sequence), the CDR1 and CDR2 loops are LNHDA and SQIVND. The CDR3, from cysteine to phenylalanine, totals 13 residues. The sequence is cut down to CDR3 DNA, 39 bases in frame from base 1. V loses 9 bases at its end and J loses 3 bases; junction bases beyond the gene matches: 5. Blood samples were collected up to 4 times in the first month after transplant and then at least monthly when available. Concerning this clone itself: There is no known antigen for this receptor. The record has no base qualities; no much larger clone is one base away.

The source of this sequence is a human patient who received an intestinal transplant, so some T cells may come from the graft donor. Sequenced material: PBMCs, taken just over 230 days after intestinal transplant. This receptor chain uses TRBV19 and TRBJ1-1; TRBD1 lines up with 9 middle nucleotides. The CDR3 reads as follows: CASQRDRDTEAFF. The sequenced DNA: TGTGCCAGCCAAAGGGACAGGGACACTGAAGCTTTCTTT.